This TCR beta chain was identified in a study of T cells in Graves' hyperthyroidism and ophthalmopathy. This CDR3 spans 16 amino acids. Trimming removed 1 base at V and 9 bases at J, with 16 bases between. In germline, CDR1 is SGHTA, CDR2 FQGNSA. Patients aged 18 to 65 had newly diagnosed hyperthyroidism lasting under 2 months. Using RNA transcripts as the source, TCR beta CDR3 regions were amplified. Carried out on the TCR CDR3, a first-round RT-PCR used the HTBI primer set. TCRdb reprocessed the multiplex PCR reads with MiXCR, giving one entry per CDR3 protein. This table has approximately 740,000 distinct CDR3 sequences, approximately 15% appearing once.

This clonotype was obtained from a woman aged 18-29 years with Graves' hyperthyroidism. The V gene is TRBV7-2, the J gene TRBJ1-6; no clear D. Sequencing was carried out using blood. CDR3 amino acids: CASSLVPGRFPSPLHF. The DNA of the CDR3 is TGTGCCAGCAGCTTAGTCCCTGGACGGTTTCCTTCACCCCTCCACTTT.